Listed below are T cell receptor beta chains from one sample, sequenced in a study of OX40 agonist ivuxolimab in advanced cancers. The data were produced by immunoSEQ multiplex PCR, yet TCRdb's version contains in-frame clones alone and is incomplete. The top ten hold 2.4% of the sample, which has over 55,000 clones, 84% seen once. Sequencing used CD4+ or CD8+ T cells sorted from blood, obtained in a trial of the OX40 agonist ivuxolimab. The receptors come from an adult with an advanced solid tumor such as melanoma, head and neck, liver or kidney cancer. CDR3s include the opening cysteine and the closing phenylalanine or tryptophan. Fields, in order: D gene, J gene, V gene, clone size, CDR3 DNA, CDR3 protein. A D gene is named only where the DNA matches it firmly. Clone size is stated in some rows and not others, as once, few, many or a class when expanded.

NA TRBJ1-1 TRBV6-6 NA TGTGCCAGCAGCTACGGACAGTCCCTCCGAAACACTGAAGCTTTCTTT CASSYGQSLRNTEAFF
NA TRBJ2-5 TRBV6-5 NA TGTGCCAGCAGTTTCTTAGGAGGGCAAGAGACCCAGTACTTC CASSFLGGQETQYF
NA TRBJ1-2 TRBV28 NA TGTGCCAGCAGTTTAATCGTGGCCTATGGCTACACCTTC CASSLIVAYGYTF
TRBD2 TRBJ2-1 TRBV2 NA TGTGCCAGCAGGGGCCAGACTAGCGGTTTCTTAAGCTCCTACAATGAGCAGTTCTTC CASRGQTSGFLSSYNEQFF
NA TRBJ1-6 TRBV7-6 NA TGTGCCAGCAGCTTCTCTGGCTCCTATAATTCACCCCTCCACTTT CASSFSGSYNSPLHF
NA TRBJ1-3 TRBV6-5 NA TGTGCCAGCAGGAAGACCGGGACCTCTGGAAACACCATATATTTT CASRKTGTSGNTIYF
NA TRBJ1-2 TRBV19 NA TGTGCCAGTAGTATAGGCTCCCGGGGCTACACCTTC CASSIGSRGYTF
NA TRBJ1-4 TRBV6-5 NA TGTGCCAGCAGTTATTCTACAACTAATGAAAAACTGTTTTTT CASSYSTTNEKLFF
TRBD2 TRBJ2-7 TRBV10-3 NA TGTGCCATCAGCTATAGCGGGGGGAGCTCCTACGAGCAGTACTTC CAISYSGGSSYEQYF
TRBD2 TRBJ2-2 TRBV11-1 NA TGTGCCAGCAGCTTATGGGGACTAACTGGGACGAACACCGGGGAGCTGTTTTTT CASSLWGLTGTNTGELFF
NA TRBJ2-3 TRBV28 NA TGTGCCAGCAGTTTGAGCGGAAACACAGATACGCAGTATTTT CASSLSGNTDTQYF
NA TRBJ2-7 TRBV5-1 NA TGCGCCAGCAGCTTGGCCGGCGAGCGGGAGCAGTACTTC CASSLAGEREQYF
NA TRBJ1-2 TRBV6-5 NA TGTGCCAGCAGTTACTCCGTGGGGGAGAACTATGGCTACACCTTC CASSYSVGENYGYTF
NA TRBJ1-2 TRBV4-2 NA TGTGCCAGCAGCCTTGAGGGGATGGGAGGCTACACCTTC CASSLEGMGGYTF
NA TRBJ1-5 TRBV2 NA TGTGCCAGCAGTAAACGCGGCTCCGGGTTTGTCAATCAGCCCCAGCATTTT CASSKRGSGFVNQPQHF
NA TRBJ1-2 TRBV15 once TGTGCCACCAGCAGAGACACCCAGGGAGCTAACTATGGCTACACCTTC CATSRDTQGANYGYTF
NA TRBJ2-3 TRBV11-3 NA TGTGCCAGCAGCCGGTTAGGAGGGGTCACAGATACGCAGTATTTT CASSRLGGVTDTQYF
NA TRBJ1-4 TRBV7-6 NA TGTGCCAGCAGCGCGGGACGGGGAACTAATGAAAAACTGTTTTTT CASSAGRGTNEKLFF
NA TRBJ2-1 TRBV11-2 NA TGTGCCAGCAGCCGCGCCTTTTCCGGGGCTTCGCACTACAATGAGCAGTTCTTC CASSRAFSGASHYNEQFF
TRBD1 TRBJ1-2 TRBV6-6 NA TGTGCCAGCAGTAAGGGACAGGGGCTCGGCTACACCTTC CASSKGQGLGYTF
TRBD2 TRBJ2-3 TRBV10-3 NA TGTGCCATCAGGGCTAGCGGGGGGTCCACAGATACGCAGTATTTT CAIRASGGSTDTQYF
NA TRBJ1-2 TRBV2 NA TGTGCCAGCAGTGGGACAGTCTCCTATGGCTACACCTTC CASSGTVSYGYTF
NA TRBJ2-3 TRBV6-4 few TGTGCCAGCAGCAGGGAGCTTGGCACAGATACGCAGTATTTT CASSRELGTDTQYF
NA TRBJ1-1 TRBV28 NA TGTGCCAGCAGTTTGGCACGGGGGGCTTATTCTGAAGCTTTCTTT CASSLARGAYSEAFF
NA TRBJ1-2 TRBV2 NA TGTGCCAGCAGTGAAGACAGGCTGAACTATGGCTACACCTTC CASSEDRLNYGYTF
NA TRBJ1-2 TRBV2 NA TGTGCCAGCAGTGTGGAAGACGGATCCTCTTTCTATGGCTACACCTTC CASSVEDGSSFYGYTF
TRBD2 TRBJ2-2 TRBV28 once TGTGCCACCTTAGCGGGGGGGCCGGCCGGGGAGCTGTTTTTT CATLAGGPAGELFF
NA TRBJ2-2 TRBV6-5 NA TGTGCCAGCAGTTACTTGTCTTCCGCGAACACCGGGGAGCTGTTTTTT CASSYLSSANTGELFF
NA TRBJ1-3 TRBV7-6 NA TGTGCCAGTGCGCTAGGGACTTCAACTCTATCTGGAAACACCATATATTTT CASALGTSTLSGNTIYF